Listed below are T cell receptor beta chains from one sample, sequenced in a study of beta chain features in type 1 diabetes. Profiled with immunoSEQ multiplex PCR; TCRdb holds only in-frame clones, not every one. The sample lists about 15,000 clones; approximately 50% were seen once. The sample consisted of stem cell memory CD4+ T cells from blood. These TCRs come from a woman aged 18-29 years in good health. Each CDR3 is given with its conserved first and last residue. Fields, in order: CDR3 DNA, CDR3 protein, J gene, V gene, D gene, clone size. D genes are given only for firm matches. A clone size is listed for some rows: how often the clone was seen (once, few, many), or a class if it is expanded.

CDR3 DNA: TGTGCCAGCAGCTCTATTGGGAACACTGAAGCTTTCTTT
CDR3 protein: CASSSIGNTEAFF
J gene: TRBJ1-1
V gene: TRBV7-2
D gene: NA
clone size: few

CDR3 DNA: TGTGCCAGTAGCCCTCCTTGGGGGGTGAATGAGCAGTTCTTC
CDR3 protein: CASSPPWGVNEQFF
J gene: TRBJ2-1
V gene: TRBV19
D gene: NA
clone size: once

CDR3 DNA: TGTGCCAGCAGCTTCGCGGCCACAGATACGCAGTATTTT
CDR3 protein: CASSFAATDTQYF
J gene: TRBJ2-3
V gene: TRBV7-9
D gene: NA
clone size: NA

CDR3 DNA: TGTGCCAGCAGCTTGGGCGTCACAACGGGGGGCTACACCTTC
CDR3 protein: CASSLGVTTGGYTF
J gene: TRBJ1-2
V gene: TRBV5-6
D gene: NA
clone size: NA

CDR3 DNA: TGTGCCTGGAGTGTAGTCCAGGGAGAGACCCAGTACTTC
CDR3 protein: CAWSVVQGETQYF
J gene: TRBJ2-5
V gene: TRBV30
D gene: NA
clone size: few

CDR3 DNA: TGTGCCAGCAGTCCCGGGGGTACGCAGTATTTT
CDR3 protein: CASSPGGTQYF
J gene: TRBJ2-3
V gene: TRBV6-1
D gene: NA
clone size: NA

CDR3 DNA: TGTGCCAGCAGGGACCTCGGGACAGGCTTAGGGGGCACTGAAGCTTTCTTT
CDR3 protein: CASRDLGTGLGGTEAFF
J gene: TRBJ1-1
V gene: TRBV11-2
D gene: TRBD1
clone size: once

CDR3 DNA: TGTGCCAGCAGTTTGGGACTAGCGGGAACAGAGACCCAGTACTTC
CDR3 protein: CASSLGLAGTETQYF
J gene: TRBJ2-5
V gene: TRBV2
D gene: TRBD2
clone size: NA

CDR3 DNA: TGTGCCAGCAGCAGCCGGACTAGCTACGAGCAGTACTTC
CDR3 protein: CASSSRTSYEQYF
J gene: TRBJ2-7
V gene: TRBV11-2
D gene: TRBD2
clone size: NA

CDR3 DNA: TGTGCCAGCAGGGTCGGAGCGGGGTCGTCCACAGATACGCAGTATTTT
CDR3 protein: CASRVGAGSSTDTQYF
J gene: TRBJ2-3
V gene: TRBV2
D gene: TRBD2
clone size: few

CDR3 DNA: TGTGCCAGCAGCGCGGGGACTAGCGGGAGTAACACCGGGGAGCTGTTTTTT
CDR3 protein: CASSAGTSGSNTGELFF
J gene: TRBJ2-2
V gene: TRBV5-4
D gene: TRBD2
clone size: NA

CDR3 DNA: TGTGCCAGCAGCGTAGGTGTGGCTTCCTACGAGCAGTACTTC
CDR3 protein: CASSVGVASYEQYF
J gene: TRBJ2-7
V gene: TRBV9
D gene: NA
clone size: NA

CDR3 DNA: TGTGCCACAAGGATACCTAGCGCGGAGACCCAGTACTTC
CDR3 protein: CATRIPSAETQYF
J gene: TRBJ2-5
V gene: TRBV6-1
D gene: NA
clone size: NA